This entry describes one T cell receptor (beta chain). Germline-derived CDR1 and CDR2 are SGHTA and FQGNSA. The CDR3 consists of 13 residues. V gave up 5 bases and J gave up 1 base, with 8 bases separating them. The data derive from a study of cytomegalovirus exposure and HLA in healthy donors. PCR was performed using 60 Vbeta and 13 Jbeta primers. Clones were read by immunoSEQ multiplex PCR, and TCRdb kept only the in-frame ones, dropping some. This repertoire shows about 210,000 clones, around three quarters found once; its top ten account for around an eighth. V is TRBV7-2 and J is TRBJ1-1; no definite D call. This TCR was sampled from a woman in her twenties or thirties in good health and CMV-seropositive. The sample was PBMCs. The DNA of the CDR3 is TGTGCCAGCAGCCCCCAGTGGAACACTGAAGCTTTCTTT. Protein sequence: CASSPQWNTEAFF.